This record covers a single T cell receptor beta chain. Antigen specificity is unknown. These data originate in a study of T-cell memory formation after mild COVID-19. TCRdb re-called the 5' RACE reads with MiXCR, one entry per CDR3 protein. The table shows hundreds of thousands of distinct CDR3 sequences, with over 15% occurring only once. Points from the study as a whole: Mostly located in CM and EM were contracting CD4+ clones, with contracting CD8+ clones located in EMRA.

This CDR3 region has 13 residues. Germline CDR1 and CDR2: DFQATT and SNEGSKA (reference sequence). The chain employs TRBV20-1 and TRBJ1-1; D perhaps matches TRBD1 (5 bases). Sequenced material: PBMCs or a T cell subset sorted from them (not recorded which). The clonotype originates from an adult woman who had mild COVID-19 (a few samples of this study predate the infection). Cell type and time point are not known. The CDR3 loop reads CSHLRGTAHEAFF. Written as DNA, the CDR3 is TGCAGCCACCTAAGGGGTACCGCTCACGAAGCTTTCTTT.